Below are 21 T cell receptor beta chains sequenced from a single sample in a study of regulatory T cells in long-lasting Graves disease. Arm-PCR with iRepertoire HTBI primers amplified the CDR3 regions for these TCR beta libraries. MiXCR was run by TCRdb on the multiplex PCR reads, yielding one entry per CDR3 protein. This table holds 250,000 or so distinct CDR3 sequences, about 19% found once. Time point here: newly diagnosed GD, antithyroid drugs for less than 3 months. RNA from PBMCs was the source of the TCR library. The material was peripheral blood mononuclear cells (PBMCs), obtained at new diagnosis, from a patient treated with antithyroid drugs. These receptors all stem from a female donor with Graves disease.

At least ten counts were recorded for this clonotype. The chain uses TRBV20-1 and TRBJ2-3; TRBD2 matches at 8 bases. CDR3 length: 15 residues. Germline CDR1 DFQATT, CDR2 SNEGSKA (reference sequence). V shed 3 bases and J 3 bases; nucleotides not matched to a gene: 8. CDR3 DNA sequence: TGCAGTGCTAGGGTTAGCGGGAAAGGTACAGATACGCAGTATTTT. Its translation is CSARVSGKGTDTQYF.

The gene calls are TRBV20-1 and TRBJ2-7, with 9 bases lining up with TRBD2. The ends lost 4 bases at V and 4 bases at J; junction bases unmatched: 5. This CDR3 comprises 13 residues. Germline loops: CDR1 DFQATT, CDR2 SNEGSKA (reference sequence). This CDR3 is CSANGLATYEQYF. CDR3 bases: TGCAGTGCTAACGGACTAGCGACATACGAGCAGTACTTC.

This clonotype was counted many times. J is TRBJ2-3 and V is TRBV5-5, with D perhaps TRBD1 or TRBD2 (6 bases each). Germline loops: CDR1 SGHKS, CDR2 YYEKEE (reference sequence). V dropped 4 bases and J dropped 5 bases, with 20 bases sitting between them. The CDR3 consists of 16 residues. For the CDR3, the DNA is TGTGCCAGCAGCCCTTTGGGGGGCCTTAGTGGAGATACGCAGTATTTT. It specifies CASSPLGGLSGDTQYF.

This clonotype was picked up a small number of times. The chain recombines TRBV4-3 with TRBJ2-7; D may be TRBD1 (6 bases). The germline V and J ends were trimmed by 2 bases and 2 bases, with 10 bases remaining between them. Per the germline V gene, CDR1 is LGHNA and CDR2 is YSLEER. CDR3 size: 14 residues. The CDR3 region is CASSQIQGPYEQYF. The CDR3 DNA reads as TGCGCCAGCAGCCAAATACAGGGACCCTACGAGCAGTACTTC.

This clonotype was counted many times. The junction shows a germline mismatch at one end, possibly a read error. The J gene is TRBJ2-3, the V gene TRBV5-1, with unresolved D. The CDR3 runs to 15 residues. The germline V gene encodes CDR1 SGHRS and CDR2 YFSETQ. CDR3 sequence reads: CASSLGTDHTDTQYF. The DNA of the CDR3 is TGTGCCAGCAGCTTGGGTACAGACCACACAGATACGCAGTATTTT.

This clonotype appeared a few times. J is TRBJ1-3 and V is TRBV6-2 or TRBV6-3, with unresolved D. Germline V gene lookup returns CDR1 MNHEY and CDR2 SVGEGT. V lost 0 bases and J 2 bases, leaving 8 bases between the germline ends. This CDR3 contains 15 residues. The CDR3 sequence is CASSYSMPAGNTIYF. DNA for the CDR3: TGTGCCAGCAGTTACTCGATGCCCGCTGGAAACACCATATATTTT.

This sequence joins TRBV27 and TRBJ2-5; 7 nucleotides agree with TRBD1. This CDR3 region has 15 residues. Germline values: CDR1 MNHEY, CDR2 SMNVEV (reference sequence). V was pared by 2 bases and J by 7 bases, with 10 bases of the junction left unmatched. In nucleotides, the CDR3 is TGTGCCAGCAGTTTAACAGGGGATGGGTTGGGGACCCAGTACTTC. Residues: CASSLTGDGLGTQYF.

This clonotype was counted only a few times. The J gene is TRBJ1-1, the V gene TRBV5-1, with D unclear. Per the germline V gene, CDR1 is SGHRS and CDR2 is YFSETQ. V was shortened by 4 bases and J by 4 bases, with 14 bases between the two germline ends. The CDR3 runs to 14 residues. This chain's CDR3 is CASSPSVRATEAFF. For the CDR3, the DNA is TGCGCCAGCAGCCCGAGCGTTAGGGCCACTGAAGCTTTCTTT.

This clonotype appeared a few times. The rearrangement links TRBV9 to TRBJ2-3; D gene unclear. CDR1 and CDR2 (germline): SGDLS, YYNGEE. CDR3 length equals 16 residues. With 5 bases removed from V and 1 base from J, the gap between germline ends came to 17 bases. The CDR3 DNA reads TGTGCCAGCAGTTCAAGACGGAGCGCGGGCACAGATACGCAGTATTTT. Protein: CASSSRRSAGTDTQYF.

This clonotype was picked up many times. The chain has TRBV6-1 and TRBJ1-3; D is unclear. Germline CDR1 and CDR2: MNHNS and SASEGT. This CDR3 is built from 13 residues. V was trimmed by 1 base and J by 16 bases, leaving 17 bases between them. This chain's CDR3 is CASSEVVGDYSYF. In nucleotides, the CDR3 is TGTGCCAGCAGTGAAGTGGTTGGGGATTACAGCTATTTT.

Points on this clonotype: A much larger clone is a single base away; this may be a read error. The V gene is TRBV2, the J gene TRBJ1-5; no definite D call. V lost 11 bases to trimming and J lost 0 bases, with 11 bases between them. This CDR3 spans 13 amino acids. CDR1 and CDR2 from the germline V gene are SNHLY and FYNNEI. The CDR3 spells CAGTGHSNQPQHF. Written as DNA, the CDR3 is TGTGCCGGCACCGGGCATAGCAATCAGCCCCAGCATTTT.

This clonotype was picked up many times. The V gene is TRBV19, the J gene TRBJ2-2; D may be TRBD2 (6 bases). This CDR3 has 16 residues. Trimming pared 3 bases from V and 2 bases from J, leaving 13 bases between. CDR1 and CDR2 from the germline V gene are LNHDA and SQIVND (reference sequence). This chain's CDR3 is CASSIRGGSNTGELFF. The CDR3 region has the DNA TGTGCCAGTAGTATTAGAGGAGGGTCCAACACCGGGGAGCTGTTTTTT.

This clonotype was counted ten times or more. V and J are TRBV19 and TRBJ1-5; unclear D gene. This CDR3 comprises 16 residues. V lost 3 bases and J lost 0, with 12 bases in between. The V gene's germline CDR1 is LNHDA and CDR2 SQIVND (reference sequence). This CDR3 reads CASSIPARLSNQPQHF. The CDR3 DNA sequence: TGTGCCAGTAGTATTCCGGCCAGACTTAGCAATCAGCCCCAGCATTTT.

This clonotype occurred a few times. The V gene is TRBV5-1, the J gene TRBJ1-4; TRBD1 matches at 7 bases. The J segment lost 4 bases and the V segment lost 3 bases, leaving 6 bases of the junction unmatched. Germline assignment: CDR1 SGHRS and CDR2 YFSETQ. CDR3 length equals 15 residues. CDR3 amino acids: CASSYRDRINEKLFF. The CDR3 nucleotides are TGCGCCAGCAGCTACCGGGACAGAATTAATGAAAAACTGTTTTTT.

The table lists this clonotype with a few counts. The gene calls are TRBV11-2 and TRBJ2-7; 8 nucleotides align to TRBD2. The CDR3 length is 16 residues. The germline gives CDR1 SGHAT, CDR2 FQNNGV. With V trimmed by 5 bases and J by 2 bases, 11 bases remained unmatched. CDR3: CASSQTSGTRAYEQYF. Written as DNA, the CDR3 is TGTGCCAGCAGCCAAACATCCGGGACTAGAGCCTACGAGCAGTACTTC.

The table lists this clonotype with many counts. This chain uses TRBV7-2 with TRBJ1-4; D remains ambiguous. Germline CDR1 SGHTA, CDR2 FQGNSA. V gave up 1 base and J gave up 7 bases, with 13 bases separating them. The CDR3 spans 15 residues. The CDR3 region has the DNA TGTGCCAGCAGCTTAGGAGGAGGTATCGGTGAAAAACTGTTTTTT. Protein product: CASSLGGGIGEKLFF.

As to this clonotype: A much bigger clone sits one base away, suggesting this may be a read error. The V gene is TRBV7-8, the J gene TRBJ1-5; 9 bases fit TRBD1. The ends lost 5 bases at V and 6 bases at J; junction bases unmatched: 8. The germline CDR1 and CDR2 sequences are SGHVS and FQNEAQ. There are 15 residues in the CDR3. The CDR3 region is CASSADRGSGQPQHF. The CDR3 nucleotides are TGTGCCAGCAGCGCGGACAGGGGAAGCGGTCAGCCCCAGCATTTT. The complete variable domain, with remaining parts taken from reference TRBV7-8 and TRBJ1-5, reads GAGVSQSPRYKVAKRGQDVALRCDPISGHVSLFWYQQALGQGPEFLTYFQNEAQLDKSGLPSDRFFAERPEGSVSTLKIQRTQQEDSAVYLCASSADRGSGQPQHFGDGTRLSIL.

This clonotype was recorded many times. This sequence joins TRBV6-1 and TRBJ1-5, with D unclear. This CDR3 is 16 amino acids long. CDR1 is MNHNS and CDR2 is SASEGT in the germline V gene. V gave up 6 bases and J gave up 0 bases, with 15 bases separating them. The chain's CDR3 is CASSKTTSYSNQPQHF. DNA of the CDR3: TGTGCCAGCAGCAAGACGACATCCTATAGCAATCAGCCCCAGCATTTT.

Only a few counts were recorded for this clonotype. This may arise from a read error, as a much more abundant clone is one base away. The chain joins TRBV28 to TRBJ2-5; 11 bases match TRBD2. CDR1 MDHEN and CDR2 SYDVKM come from the germline V gene. The CDR3 has 15 residues. CDR3 sequence reads: CDSSPELAGAETQYF. CDR3 coding DNA: TGTGACAGCAGTCCCGAACTAGCGGGGGCTGAGACCCAGTACTTC.

Comments on this clonotype: It may be a read error: a sequence one base away is much more abundant. The chain uses TRBV6-2 or TRBV6-3 and TRBJ1-2; D might be TRBD1 (5 bases). The CDR3 has 14 amino acids. The V gene's germline CDR1 is MNHEY and CDR2 SVGEGT. In DNA, the CDR3 is TGTACCAGCAGTGAAGCGGGGACCTCGAGCGGCTACACCTTC. Residues: CTSSEAGTSSGYTF.

This clonotype was detected ten times or more. The gene calls are TRBV10-3 and TRBJ2-3; D gene ambiguous. The V gene's germline CDR1 is ENHRY and CDR2 SYGVKD. V was clipped by 1 base and J by 0 bases, with 11 bases between them. The CDR3 runs 16 residues. The CDR3 region has the DNA TGTGCCATCAGTGAGTTCAAAAGTGCTAGCACAGATACGCAGTATTTT. Amino acid sequence: CAISEFKSASTDTQYF.